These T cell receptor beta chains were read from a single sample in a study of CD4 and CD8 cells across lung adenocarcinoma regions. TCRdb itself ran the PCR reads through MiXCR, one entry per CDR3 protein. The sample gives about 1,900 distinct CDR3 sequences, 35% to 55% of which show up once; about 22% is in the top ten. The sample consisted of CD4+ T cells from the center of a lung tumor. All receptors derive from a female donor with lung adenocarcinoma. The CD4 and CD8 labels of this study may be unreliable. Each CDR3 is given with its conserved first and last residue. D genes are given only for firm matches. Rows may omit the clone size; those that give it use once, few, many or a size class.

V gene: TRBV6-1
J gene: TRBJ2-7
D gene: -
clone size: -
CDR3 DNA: TGTGCCAGCAGTGAAGGAGCAGGGGGGAGCTCCTACAATGAGCAGTACTTC
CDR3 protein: CASSEGAGGSSYNEQYF

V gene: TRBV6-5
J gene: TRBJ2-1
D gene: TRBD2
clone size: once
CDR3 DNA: TGTGCCAGCAGTTACTCGCAACTAGCGGAGTACAATGAGCAGTTCTTC
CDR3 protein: CASSYSQLAEYNEQFF

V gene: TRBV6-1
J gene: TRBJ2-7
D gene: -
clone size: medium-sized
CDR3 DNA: TGTGCCAGCAGCCCGGTTCCGGGGGACCGGGACGAGCAGTACTTC
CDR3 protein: CASSPVPGDRDEQYF

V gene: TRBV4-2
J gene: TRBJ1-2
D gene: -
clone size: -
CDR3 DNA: TGTGCCAGCAGCCAAGACAGGGACTATGGCTACACCTTC
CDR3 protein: CASSQDRDYGYTF

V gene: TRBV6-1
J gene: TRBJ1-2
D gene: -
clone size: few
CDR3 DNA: TGTGCCAGCAGATCCGACAGATCCTATGGCTACACCTTC
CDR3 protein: CASRSDRSYGYTF

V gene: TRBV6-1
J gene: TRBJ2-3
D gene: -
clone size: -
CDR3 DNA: TGTGCCAGCTTGATGAGGAGTGAAAAAGATACCCAGTATTTT
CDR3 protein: CASLMRSEKDTQYF

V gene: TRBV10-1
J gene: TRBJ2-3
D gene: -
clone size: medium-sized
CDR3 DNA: TGCGCCAGCAGTGAGTCAGGTTTAAGTACAGATACGCAGTATTTT
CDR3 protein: CASSESGLSTDTQYF

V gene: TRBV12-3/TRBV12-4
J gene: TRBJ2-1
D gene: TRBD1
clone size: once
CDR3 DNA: TGTGCCAGCAGTGCAACCGGGACAGGGTACCACGAGCAGTTCTTC
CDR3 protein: CASSATGTGYHEQFF

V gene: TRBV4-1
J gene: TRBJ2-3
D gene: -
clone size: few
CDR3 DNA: TGCGCCAGCAGCCGATCAGCTTTTTCTAGCACAGATACGCAGTATTTT
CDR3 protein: CASSRSAFSSTDTQYF

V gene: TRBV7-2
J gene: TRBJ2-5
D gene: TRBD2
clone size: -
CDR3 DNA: TGTGCCAGCAGCTTAACTAGCGGGAAAGAGACCCAGTACTTC
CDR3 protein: CASSLTSGKETQYF

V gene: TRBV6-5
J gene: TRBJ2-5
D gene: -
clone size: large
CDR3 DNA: TGTGCCAGCAGGAGAGGGGGGGGAGAGACCCAGTACTTC
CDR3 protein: CASRRGGGETQYF

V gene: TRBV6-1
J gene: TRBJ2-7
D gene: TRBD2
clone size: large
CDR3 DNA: TGTGCCAGCAGTGTACCCCGTAGGAGGGAGGTTCGGGAGGCGCAGTACTTC
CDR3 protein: CASSVPRRREVREAQYF

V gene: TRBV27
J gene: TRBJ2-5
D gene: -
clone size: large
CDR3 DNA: TGTGCCAGCACTACCCTGGGGGGAGAGACCCAGTACTTC
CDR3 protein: CASTTLGGETQYF

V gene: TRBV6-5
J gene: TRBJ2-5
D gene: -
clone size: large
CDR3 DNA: TGTGCCAGCAGTTACTCGAAAGAGACCCAGTACTTC
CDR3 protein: CASSYSKETQYF

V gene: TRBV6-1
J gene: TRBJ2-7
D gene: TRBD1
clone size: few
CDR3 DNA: TGTGCCAGCAGGGAACCGGGACAGGGAGTCGAGCAGTACTTC
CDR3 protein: CASREPGQGVEQYF

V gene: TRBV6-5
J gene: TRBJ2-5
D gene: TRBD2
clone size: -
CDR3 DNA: TGTGCCAGCAGTTACGCTAGCGGGAGTATCAAGGAGACCCAGTACTTC
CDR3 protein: CASSYASGSIKETQYF

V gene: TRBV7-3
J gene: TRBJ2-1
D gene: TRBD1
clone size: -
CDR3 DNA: TGTGCCAGCAGCTTTGGACAGGGGAATGAGCAGTTCTTC
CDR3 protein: CASSFGQGNEQFF

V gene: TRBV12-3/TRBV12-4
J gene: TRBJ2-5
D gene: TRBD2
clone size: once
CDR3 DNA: TGTGCCAGCACTTCTGGCGGGAGAGGCGAGACCCAGTACTTC
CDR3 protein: CASTSGGRGETQYF

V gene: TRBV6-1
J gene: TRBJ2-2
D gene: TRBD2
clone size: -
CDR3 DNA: TGTGCCAGCAGTGAAGTGATCACTAGCGGGAGTGTCACCGGGGAGCTGTTTTTT
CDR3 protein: CASSEVITSGSVTGELFF

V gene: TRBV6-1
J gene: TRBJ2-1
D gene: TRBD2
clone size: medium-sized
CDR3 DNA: TGTGCCAGCAGTGAAGCGGGAGGGACCCACAATGAGCAGTTCTTC
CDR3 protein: CASSEAGGTHNEQFF

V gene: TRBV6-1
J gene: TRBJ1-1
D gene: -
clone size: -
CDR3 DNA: TGTGCCAGCAGTGAAGAGGCGTGGGGGCAAAATGATTTCTTT
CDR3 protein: CASSEEAWGQNDFF

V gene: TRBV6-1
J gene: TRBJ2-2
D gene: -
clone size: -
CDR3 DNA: TGTGCCAGCAGTCCCAAGGACAGAAACACCGGGGAGCTGTTTTTT
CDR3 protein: CASSPKDRNTGELFF

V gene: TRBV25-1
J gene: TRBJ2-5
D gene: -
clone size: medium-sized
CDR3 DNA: TGTGCCAGCAAGGGCAGCCAAGAGACCCAGTACTTC
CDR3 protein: CASKGSQETQYF

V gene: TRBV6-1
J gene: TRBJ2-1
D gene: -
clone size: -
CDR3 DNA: TGTGCCAGCAGTCCAACTAGCATGTCGTACAATGAGCAGTTCTTC
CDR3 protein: CASSPTSMSYNEQFF

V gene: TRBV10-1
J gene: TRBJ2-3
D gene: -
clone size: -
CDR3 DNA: TGCGCCAGCAGTGTCCAGGTTCAAGATACGCAGTACTTT
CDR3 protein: CASSVQVQDTQYF

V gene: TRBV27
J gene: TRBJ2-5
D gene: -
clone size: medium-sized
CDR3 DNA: TGTGCCAGCGGACAAGAGACCCAGTACTTC
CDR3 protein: CASGQETQYF

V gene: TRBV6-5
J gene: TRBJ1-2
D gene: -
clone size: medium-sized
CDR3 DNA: TGTGCCAGCAGTTACTCGAAACAAGGGCCCCTATATGGCTACACCTTC
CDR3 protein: CASSYSKQGPLYGYTF

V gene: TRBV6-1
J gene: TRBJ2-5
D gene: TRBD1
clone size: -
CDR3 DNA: TGTGCCAGCAGCGCCCGGGACAGGGGGCTAAGGGAGACCCAGTACTTC
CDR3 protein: CASSARDRGLRETQYF

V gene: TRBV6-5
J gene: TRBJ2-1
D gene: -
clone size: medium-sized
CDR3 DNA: TGTGCCAGCAGTTACCGGGGGCGAAATGAGCAGTTCTTC
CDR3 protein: CASSYRGRNEQFF

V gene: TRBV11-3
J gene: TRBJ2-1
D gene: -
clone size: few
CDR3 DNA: TGTGCCAGCAGCCGGAGCGGACGGGGATACAATGAGCAGTTCTTC
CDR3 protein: CASSRSGRGYNEQFF

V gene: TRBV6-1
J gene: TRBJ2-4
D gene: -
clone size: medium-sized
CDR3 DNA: TGTGCCAGCAGTCCCGGAGCCAAAAACATTCAGTACTTC
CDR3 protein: CASSPGAKNIQYF

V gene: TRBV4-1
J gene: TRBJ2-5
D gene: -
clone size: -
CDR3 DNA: TGCGCCAGCAGCCAAGATTACGGGTTTAGTCAAGAGACCCAGTACTTC
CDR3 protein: CASSQDYGFSQETQYF